This is a list of T cell receptor beta chains from one sample in a study of T-cell reconstitution after alpha-beta-depleted transplantation in children. TCRdb used MiXCR to reprocess the PCR reads, holding one entry per CDR3 protein. Of 550,000 to 600,000 distinct CDR3 sequences listed, 23% are singletons. This sample comprised PBMCs, mostly from graft donor cells, obtained 360 days after TCRalphabeta/CD19-depleted stem cell transplant. The receptors were sampled from a boy under two years old who had a stem cell transplant for acute myeloid leukemia, so the T cells may come from the graft donor. CDR3s leave out the opening cysteine and the closing phenylalanine or tryptophan. Size tells how often a clone was seen (once, few, many) or the class of an expanded clone, and some rows leave it out.

v_call: TRBV5-1; clone_size: many; cdr3_aa: ASSLAWSSVTYNEQF
v_call: TRBV29-1; clone_size: few; cdr3_aa: SVQTGMNTEAF
v_call: TRBV6-5; clone_size: .; cdr3_aa: ASRLGTSGGARETQY
v_call: TRBV4-3; clone_size: .; cdr3_aa: ASSHGVMNTEAF
v_call: TRBV12-3/TRBV12-4; clone_size: .; cdr3_aa: ASSYNPVQGTDTQY
v_call: TRBV4-3; clone_size: few; cdr3_aa: ASSQDNGAAYNEQF
v_call: TRBV3-1; clone_size: .; cdr3_aa: ASSQRLGQPAQETQY
v_call: TRBV5-1; clone_size: few; cdr3_aa: ASSSYRGIQETQY
v_call: TRBV6-2/TRBV6-3; clone_size: .; cdr3_aa: ASSYPTDENSYNEQF
v_call: TRBV18; clone_size: once; cdr3_aa: ASSPGTPPNYGYT
v_call: TRBV12-3/TRBV12-4; clone_size: .; cdr3_aa: ASMEGRTYEQY
v_call: TRBV20-1; clone_size: .; cdr3_aa: SASTSGGAGEETQY
v_call: TRBV7-6; clone_size: few; cdr3_aa: ASSPLGVGGTNTGELF
v_call: TRBV7-2; clone_size: .; cdr3_aa: ASREGLAGSYEQY
v_call: TRBV20-1; clone_size: few; cdr3_aa: SATFPGQEGVGNQPQH
v_call: TRBV5-1; clone_size: few; cdr3_aa: ASRGGRESTEAF
v_call: TRBV6-4; clone_size: .; cdr3_aa: ASRGDRVDEQY
v_call: TRBV6-1; clone_size: few; cdr3_aa: ASSDRRAGGNQPQH
v_call: TRBV7-8; clone_size: once; cdr3_aa: ASAYGTLSYEQY
v_call: TRBV20-1; clone_size: few; cdr3_aa: SASPGTEAF
v_call: TRBV19; clone_size: few; cdr3_aa: ASSIEQSISNQPQH
v_call: TRBV15; clone_size: .; cdr3_aa: ATSRDAAGTGYT
v_call: TRBV12-3/TRBV12-4; clone_size: many; cdr3_aa: ASSPEGILTGELF
v_call: TRBV5-5; clone_size: .; cdr3_aa: ASSGDSTTNEKLF
v_call: TRBV20-1; clone_size: many; cdr3_aa: SARAIRGMSPYNEQF
v_call: TRBV20-1; clone_size: .; cdr3_aa: SARVIEAQY
v_call: TRBV4-3; clone_size: .; cdr3_aa: ASSQVGDFYEQF
v_call: TRBV7-9; clone_size: .; cdr3_aa: AIGDLLPYEQY
v_call: TRBV12-3/TRBV12-4; clone_size: many; cdr3_aa: ASSFGGGPQF
v_call: TRBV24-1; clone_size: .; cdr3_aa: AASRGLYNEQF
v_call: TRBV20-1; clone_size: once; cdr3_aa: CARDLIGSYSNQPQH
v_call: TRBV20-1; clone_size: many; cdr3_aa: SARRTDTQY
v_call: TRBV28; clone_size: .; cdr3_aa: ASSGRGLTDTQY
v_call: TRBV5-1; clone_size: .; cdr3_aa: ASSLERQGMSTDTQY
v_call: TRBV29-1; clone_size: few; cdr3_aa: SVAWGWTGELF
v_call: TRBV14; clone_size: .; cdr3_aa: ASSQDLGRLPNEQY
v_call: TRBV20-1; clone_size: .; cdr3_aa: SARSLNYGYT
v_call: TRBV29-1; clone_size: many; cdr3_aa: SVFTFQETQY
v_call: TRBV15; clone_size: .; cdr3_aa: ATSRQAGELGNTIY
v_call: TRBV20-1; clone_size: many; cdr3_aa: SAKPRGGAYNEQF
v_call: TRBV29-1; clone_size: few; cdr3_aa: SVVGRGNEKLF